The next 10 T cell receptor beta chains were all read from a single sample in a study of blood T cells in healthy people across ages. Together with a sample-barcoded 5' primer, a J-beta primer mix was included in a second PCR lasting roughly 6 to 12 cycles. MiXCR, applied by TCRdb to the 5' RACE reads, yields one record per CDR3 protein. The table records hundreds of thousands of distinct CDR3 sequences, around 36% of them present only once. Sequenced input: blood. The receptors were sampled from a man younger than 30 in good health.

This clonotype appeared a few times. The gene calls are TRBV7-7 and TRBJ2-1; D uncertain. TRBJ2-7 explains the end of the DNA better; the J call may be wrong. Germline V gene lookup returns CDR1 SSHAT and CDR2 FNYEAQ (reference sequence). The length of the CDR3 is 14 residues. This CDR3 reads CASSEQVTNNEQYF. As DNA, the CDR3 is TGTGCCAGCAGTGAACAAGTTACCAACAATGAGCAGTACTTC.

This clonotype was observed many times. The chain has TRBV7-3 and TRBJ2-5, with 8 bases identical to TRBD2. Per germline, CDR1 SGHTA and CDR2 FQGTGA. CDR3 length equals 14 residues. The V gene end was trimmed by 5 bases and the J gene end by 1 base; junction bases not matched to a gene: 3. CDR3 sequence reads: CASSIAGTQETQYF. CDR3 coding DNA: TGTGCCAGCAGCATAGCGGGGACCCAAGAGACCCAGTACTTC.

This clonotype has more than one count but fewer than ten. The CDR3 coding sequence is TGTGCCTGGACCAGGTGGAGGGGACAAGAGACCCAGTACTTC. Its translation: CAWTRWRGQETQYF. V and J are TRBV30 and TRBJ2-5, with D perhaps matching TRBD2 (6 bases). V lost 4 bases and J lost 2, with 14 bases in between. Germline CDR1 reads GTSNPN; CDR2 reads SVGIG (reference sequence). This CDR3 spans 14 amino acids.

Of note for this clonotype: An end of the junction does not agree with germline; a read error may underlie this. The chain recombines TRBV7-3 with TRBJ2-3; D is possibly TRBD2 (5 bases). Germline values: CDR1 SGHTA, CDR2 FQGTGA. The CDR3 consists of 13 residues. The CDR3 loop reads CASSPRLGDAQYF. CDR3 in DNA: TGTGCCAGCAGCCCCCGTCTGGGAGATGCGCAGTATTTT.

This clonotype was counted a few times. V and J are TRBV5-1 and TRBJ1-2; D is perhaps TRBD1 (5 bases). Germline V gives CDR1 SGHRS, CDR2 YFSETQ. V shed 1 base and J shed 0 bases, with 10 bases lying between them. This CDR3 comprises 15 residues. Here the CDR3 DNA reads TGCGCCAGCAGCTTGAGGGCAGGGACTAACTATGGCTACACCTTC. Translation: CASSLRAGTNYGYTF.

The chain uses TRBV5-1 and TRBJ2-5; TRBD2 matches 8 bases. The germline gives CDR1 SGHRS, CDR2 YFSETQ. The CDR3 is 15 amino acids. The V gene end was trimmed by 0 bases and the J gene end by 3 bases; junction bases not matched to a gene: 4. Written as DNA, the CDR3 is TGCGCCAGCAGCTTGGTTGGAGCGGGAGAAGAGACCCAGTACTTC. Residues: CASSLVGAGEETQYF.

This clonotype was found many times. V and J are TRBV29-1 and TRBJ1-2; no firm D call. Trimming left V 3 bases short and J 1 base short, with 21 bases between. The germline CDR1 and CDR2 sequences are SQVTM and ANQGSEA. The CDR3 is made up of 17 amino acids. CDR3 DNA sequence: TGCAGCGTTGACCCGGGCAGTCCTACCCCTTTTAACTATGGCTACACCTTC. Residues: CSVDPGSPTPFNYGYTF.

J is TRBJ1-1 and V is TRBV12-3 or TRBV12-4; 7 bases are a match to TRBD1. This CDR3 contains 14 residues. The trim removed 7 bases at V and 2 bases at J, leaving 7 bases unmatched. DNA of the CDR3: TGTGCCAGCATGAGGAACAGGGGCAACACTGAAGCTTTCTTT. This gives the protein CASMRNRGNTEAFF.

The chain combines TRBV5-1 with TRBJ2-5, with 11 positions matching TRBD2. Trimming took 7 bases from V and 1 from J; bases not matched to a gene: 6. Per the germline V gene, CDR1 is SGHRS and CDR2 is YFSETQ. The CDR3 spans 15 residues. The CDR3 region has the DNA TGCGCCAGCTATAGACTAGCGGGATTCCAAGAGACCCAGTACTTC. Protein product: CASYRLAGFQETQYF.

In its sample, this clonotype was seen many times. The chain carries TRBV3-1 and TRBJ2-1, with D perhaps matching TRBD1 (6 bases). There are 17 residues in the CDR3. Per the germline V gene, CDR1 is LGHDT and CDR2 is YNNKEL (reference sequence). V was shortened by 1 base and J by 2 bases, with 15 bases between the two germline ends. In nucleotides, the CDR3 is TGTGCCAGCAGCCAAGGGGGACACCTTAGCCCCTACAATGAGCAGTTCTTC. This translates into CASSQGGHLSPYNEQFF.